Each of the 29 T cell receptor beta chains below was sequenced from the same sample in a study of Ad26.COV2.S vaccination and SARS-CoV-2 variants. Method: immunoSEQ multiplex PCR; TCRdb's copy keeps in-frame clones and lacks some. Of some 350,000 clones in the sample, about 90% were seen once. Treatment meaning: roughly 20 received Ad26.COV2.S at low or high dose, single or two shots; roughly five received placebo; per-sample allocation not given. Each sample was drawn 63 days after the first injection (of vaccine or placebo). The sequencing used peripheral blood, collected in a trial of Ad26.COV2.S vaccine versus placebo. Source of these receptors: a person aged 18-65 years who received the Ad26.COV2.S COVID-19 vaccine or a placebo.

V is TRBV27 and J is TRBJ2-3; D unclear. Trimming cost V 5 bases and J 6 bases, with 21 bases left between them. This CDR3 has 16 amino acids. Germline V lookup: CDR1 MNHEY, CDR2 SMNVEV (reference sequence). The CDR3 coding sequence is TGTGCCAGCAGTCCCCCTCGGACCCGACTGACGGATACGCAGTATTTT. Its translation: CASSPPRTRLTDTQYF.

V is TRBV2 and J is TRBJ2-5, with a tentative D call TRBD1 (6 bases). CDR3 length equals 14 residues. Germline CDR1 is SNHLY and CDR2 is FYNNEI. Trimming cost V 4 bases and J 5 bases, with 14 bases left between them. This CDR3 reads CASSGQGRSETQYF. CDR3 DNA: TGTGCCAGCAGTGGGCAGGGGCGCTCGGAGACCCAGTACTTC. Complete variable domain (other parts from reference TRBV2 and TRBJ2-5): EPEVTQTPSHQVTQMGQEVILRCVPISNHLYFYWYRQILGQKVEFLVSFYNNEISEKSEIFDDQFSVERPDGSNFTLKIRSTKLEDSAMYFCASSGQGRSETQYFGPGTRLLVL.

CDR3 in DNA: TGTGCCAGCAGCGGAGGACTAGCGGGTCGCGGTACGCAGTATTTT. Translation gives CASSGGLAGRGTQYF. J is TRBJ2-3 and V is TRBV13; 11 bases agree with TRBD2. The V gene end was trimmed by 5 bases and the J gene end by 8 bases; junction bases not matched to a gene: 9. The germline CDR1 and CDR2 sequences are PRHDT and FYEKMQ (reference sequence). This CDR3 spans 15 amino acids. Using reference TRBV13 and TRBJ2-3 for the parts outside the CDR3, the full variable domain is AAGVIQSPRHLIKEKRETATLKCYPIPRHDTVYWYQQGPGQDPQFLISFYEKMQSDKGSIPDRFSAQQFSDYHSELNMSSLELGDSALYFCASSGGLAGRGTQYFGPGTRLTVL.

The J gene is TRBJ2-1, the V gene TRBV10-2; perhaps TRBD2 as D (6 bases). The germline CDR1 and CDR2 sequences are WSHSY and SAAADI. The germline V and J ends were trimmed by 2 bases and 9 bases, with 11 bases remaining between them. The CDR3 sequence is 13 residues long. CDR3 residues: CASSEGQGGEQFF. Here the CDR3 DNA reads TGCGCCAGCAGTGAGGGTCAGGGAGGTGAGCAGTTCTTC.

V is TRBV4-1 and J is TRBJ1-2, with 7 nucleotides matching TRBD1. The CDR3 spans 15 residues. The V gene's germline CDR1 is MGHRA and CDR2 YSYEKL. V shed 5 bases, J shed 4 bases, and the junction held 10 bases outside the gene matches. The CDR3: CASSDRAPPAYGYTF. CDR3 coding DNA: TGCGCCAGCAGCGACAGGGCACCCCCCGCCTATGGCTACACCTTC.

This chain joins TRBV9 and TRBJ1-6; a weak D match, TRBD1 (6 bases). V dropped 4 bases and J dropped 6 bases, with 8 bases sitting between them. Germline lookup yields CDR1 SGDLS and CDR2 YYNGEE. The CDR3 runs 13 residues. CDR3 sequence reads: CASSPDSNSPLHF. DNA of the CDR3: TGTGCCAGCAGCCCGGACAGTAATTCACCCCTCCACTTT.

This chain uses TRBV29-1 with TRBJ2-7, with TRBD1 matching over 8 bases. CDR3 length equals 16 residues. The ends lost 0 bases at V and 4 bases at J; junction bases unmatched: 11. The germline CDR1 and CDR2 sequences are SQVTM and ANQGSEA. The CDR3 sequence: CSVEDRQGAKSYEQYF. CDR3 bases: TGCAGCGTTGAAGATCGTCAGGGGGCAAAGTCATACGAGCAGTACTTC.

This clone has a handful of counts. The V call is TRBV3-1 (or the pseudogene TRBV3-2), the J call TRBJ2-2, with 9 nucleotides matching TRBD1. Trimming took 4 bases from V and 6 from J; bases not matched to a gene: 3. Germline values: CDR1 LGHDT, CDR2 YNNKEL (reference sequence). The CDR3 is 14 amino acids. The CDR3 region is CASSPGTGSGELFF. The CDR3 region has the DNA TGTGCCAGCAGCCCAGGGACAGGGTCCGGGGAGCTGTTTTTT.

The sample holds one count of this clone. The chain links TRBV7-7 to TRBJ2-2, with D tentatively TRBD1 or TRBD2 (5 bases each). CDR3 size: 15 residues. In germline, CDR1 is SSHAT, CDR2 FNYEAQ (reference sequence). Trimming shortened V by 3 bases and J by 3 bases, and 11 bases separated the two germline ends. The CDR3 region has the DNA TGTGCCAGCAGCTTCACTACGGGACACACCGGGGAGCTGTTTTTT. Protein product: CASSFTTGHTGELFF.

The chain employs TRBV29-1 and TRBJ2-2, with TRBD2 identical over 8 bases. CDR3 size: 16 residues. V shed 4 bases, J shed 1 base, and the junction held 8 bases outside the gene matches. Germline V gives CDR1 SQVTM, CDR2 ANQGSEA. CDR3 sequence reads: CSVVGGASGNTGELFF. CDR3 sequence (DNA): TGCAGCGTTGTCGGGGGGGCTAGCGGGAACACCGGGGAGCTGTTTTTT.

The chain employs TRBV7-9 and TRBJ1-2; perhaps TRBD1 as D (5 bases). Germline V gives CDR1 SEHNR, CDR2 FQNEAQ (reference sequence). V lost 5 bases and J lost 4, with 11 bases in between. This CDR3 has 13 amino acids. In nucleotides, the CDR3 is TGTGCCAGCAGCCTTGACAGCCGCTATGGCTACACCTTC. This codes for CASSLDSRYGYTF.

The chain combines TRBV4-1 with TRBJ1-5, with a possible D match to TRBD1 (6 bases). This CDR3 contains 13 residues. Germline V gene sequence: CDR1 MGHRA, CDR2 YSYEKL. Between the trimmed V and J ends, which lost 4 bases and 7 bases, there was a span of 11 bases. Here the CDR3 reads CASSPTTGQPQHF. CDR3 DNA sequence: TGCGCCAGCAGCCCGACCACAGGGCAGCCCCAGCATTTT.

The chain recombines TRBV18 with TRBJ2-5; the D gene could be TRBD1 or TRBD2 (7 bases each). The germline CDR1 and CDR2 sequences are KGHSH and LQKENI. Trimming left V 3 bases short and J 5 bases short, with 19 bases between. CDR3 length: 16 amino acids. The CDR3 coding sequence is TGTGCCAGCTCACCGATATTACAGGGGACTACGGAGACCCAGTACTTC. Amino acid sequence: CASSPILQGTTETQYF.

This sequence joins TRBV4-2 and TRBJ2-1; D gene uncertain. Germline V CDR1 and CDR2: LGHNA, YNFKEQ. The length of the CDR3 is 14 residues. V was clipped by 2 bases and J by 7 bases, with 12 bases between them. CDR3 protein: CASSQMIDRNEQFF. The CDR3 DNA is TGTGCCAGCAGCCAAATGATAGATCGAAATGAGCAGTTCTTC.

This chain joins TRBV7-2 and TRBJ1-2, with D maybe TRBD1 (5 bases). This CDR3 has 16 residues. Trimming removed 4 bases from V and 2 bases from J, with 17 bases in between. The germline CDR1 and CDR2 sequences are SGHTA and FQGNSA. In DNA form, the CDR3 reads TGTGCCAGCAGCTCCCCCGAGGCAGGGTTGAACTATGGCTACACCTTC. Protein product: CASSSPEAGLNYGYTF.

The CDR3 sequence: CASSLDSGRSDTQYF. The CDR3 DNA sequence: TGCGCCAGCAGCTTGGATAGCGGGAGATCAGATACGCAGTATTTT. The rearrangement uses TRBV5-1 and TRBJ2-3; 9 nucleotides line up with TRBD2. Germline V lookup: CDR1 SGHRS, CDR2 YFSETQ. The CDR3 totals 15 residues. The trim removed 0 bases at V and 4 bases at J, leaving 3 bases unmatched.

V and J are TRBV7-2 and TRBJ1-2, with 8 bases aligning to TRBD1. Germline CDR1 is SGHTA and CDR2 is FQGNSA. The CDR3 has 15 amino acids. With 3 bases clipped from V and 5 bases from J, the junction kept 8 bases outside the gene matches. Written as DNA, the CDR3 is TGTGCCAGCAGCTTTCAGGGGGCGCAGGGTTATGGCTACACCTTC. Translation gives CASSFQGAQGYGYTF.

This sequence joins TRBV2 and TRBJ2-3; 9 bases are shared with TRBD2. CDR1 SNHLY and CDR2 FYNNEI come from the germline V gene. With 4 bases clipped from V and 3 bases from J, the junction kept 5 bases outside the gene matches. This CDR3 has 15 amino acids. CDR3 residues: CASSVSSGRTDTQYF. CDR3 bases: TGTGCCAGCAGTGTCAGTAGCGGGAGAACAGATACGCAGTATTTT.

This clone appeared a single time. This chain connects TRBV21-1 to TRBJ1-6. TRBV21-1 is flagged as a pseudogene. CDR3 length: 16 residues. CDR3: CASSKVAVPCNSPLHF. In DNA, the CDR3 is TGTGCCAGCAGCAAAGTGGCGGTCCCCTGTAATTCACCCCTCCACTTT.

The CDR3 DNA reads TGTGCCAGCAGCCGCTTGGGGGTAGCCTCCTACAATGAGCAGTTCTTC. It codes for CASSRLGVASYNEQFF. The chain combines TRBV5-8 with TRBJ2-1; D assignment may be TRBD1 or TRBD2 (5 bases each). Trimming took 4 bases from V and 0 from J, leaving 14 bases between them. This CDR3 is 16 amino acids long. Germline V gives CDR1 SGHTS, CDR2 YDEGEE.

The rearrangement uses TRBV15 and TRBJ2-6; D might be TRBD2 (6 bases). The CDR3 loop spans 17 amino acids. Germline CDR1 is LNHNV and CDR2 is YYDKDF (reference sequence). With 0 bases removed from V and 0 bases from J, the gap between germline ends came to 9 bases. CDR3 DNA: TGTGCCACCAGCAGAGAGCGGGAACCCTCTGGGGCCAACGTCCTGACTTTC. Encoded protein: CATSREREPSGANVLTF.

The J gene is TRBJ1-1, the V gene TRBV7-8; 10 positions agree with TRBD1. The germline gives CDR1 SGHVS, CDR2 FQNEAQ. CDR3 size: 16 residues. J gave up 8 bases and V 5 bases, and 14 bases lay outside the gene matches. The CDR3 sequence: CASSPRRDRGRMEAFF. In DNA form, the CDR3 reads TGTGCCAGCAGCCCCAGGCGGGACAGGGGCCGTATGGAAGCTTTCTTT.

The chain uses TRBV7-2 and TRBJ2-1, with D possibly being TRBD2 (5 bases). CDR3 length: 11 residues. The V gene's germline CDR1 is SGHTA and CDR2 FQGNSA. Trimming removed 3 bases from V and 13 bases from J, with 10 bases in between. The CDR3 spells CASSFRTEQFF. The CDR3 nucleotides are TGTGCCAGCAGCTTTCGGACTGAACAGTTCTTC.

This clone was counted only a few times. The rearrangement joins TRBV10-2 to TRBJ1-6; unclear D gene. The CDR3 is 15 residues long. Germline V gene data show CDR1 as WSHSY and CDR2 as SAAADI. Trimming cost V 3 bases and J 9 bases, with 15 bases left between them. This chain's CDR3 is CASSDERHAPSPLHF. CDR3 DNA: TGCGCCAGCAGTGATGAGCGCCACGCACCTTCACCCCTCCACTTT.

The chain uses TRBV4-1 and TRBJ1-1; D gene uncertain. CDR3 length equals 13 residues. V lost 0 bases and J 9 bases, leaving 11 bases between the germline ends. CDR1 MGHRA and CDR2 YSYEKL come from the germline V gene. CDR3 region: CASSQDGSLKAFF. CDR3 bases: TGCGCCAGCAGCCAAGATGGCAGCCTGAAAGCTTTCTTT.

This chain uses TRBV30 with TRBJ2-1; 7 nucleotides line up with TRBD1. The CDR3 is 14 amino acids. J was trimmed by 1 base and V by 4 bases; bases with no gene match: 4. Germline-derived CDR1 and CDR2 are GTSNPN and SVGIG (reference sequence). CDR3: CAWMHRGSYNEQFF. CDR3 nucleotides: TGTGCCTGGATGCACAGGGGTTCCTACAATGAGCAGTTCTTC.

The chain has TRBV24-1 and TRBJ2-3, with D hard to call. The CDR3 runs 16 residues. V shed 3 bases and J shed 0 bases, with 12 bases lying between them. Germline V gene sequence: CDR1 KGHDR, CDR2 SFDVKD. In DNA, the CDR3 is TGTGCCACCAGTGATAGCAGCTCCGTTAGCACAGATACGCAGTATTTT. Its translation is CATSDSSSVSTDTQYF.

This clone occurred once. V gene TRBV2 combines with J gene TRBJ2-5; 9 bases line up with TRBD1. CDR3 length: 14 residues. V dropped 8 bases and J dropped 4; count of bases not matched to a gene: 8. The germline CDR1 and CDR2 sequences are SNHLY and FYNNEI. The CDR3 spells CASGGQGGGETQYF. DNA for the CDR3: TGTGCCAGCGGGGGACAGGGAGGCGGAGAGACCCAGTACTTC.

A single count supports this clone. The same CDR3 arises from other DNA sequences in this sample as well. The V call is TRBV3-1 (or the pseudogene TRBV3-2), the J call TRBJ1-2; D not resolved. Trimming took off 0 bases at V and 2 bases at J, with 7 bases between the two ends. The CDR3 totals 14 residues. Germline CDR1 LGHDT, CDR2 YNNKEL (reference sequence). For the CDR3, the DNA is TGTGCCAGCAGCCAAGAAGCGGGAAACTATGGCTACACCTTC. It is translated as CASSQEAGNYGYTF.